A selection of T cell receptor beta chains follows, all from one sample in a study of T cell responses to AZD1222 COVID-19 vaccine. Produced via immunoSEQ multiplex PCR; TCRdb's table is partial and in-frame only. The sample lists roughly 150,000 clones; 75% to 90% were seen once. Material: peripheral blood, obtained 28 days after the second AZD1222 dose. These receptors came from an adult who received the AZD1222 COVID-19 vaccine. Both conserved end residues are part of each CDR3. A D gene is named only where the DNA matches it firmly. Expanded clones are given a class, and other clones once, few, many or no size at all.

CDR3 protein	CDR3 DNA	J gene	V gene	clone size	D gene
CASSLAGAGITYNEQFF	TGTGCCAGCAGCTTAGCCGGAGCCGGGATTACCTACAATGAGCAGTTCTTC	TRBJ2-1	TRBV7-2	-	-
CASSIKMGNSNQPQHF	TGTGCCAGTAGTATTAAGATGGGAAATAGCAATCAGCCCCAGCATTTT	TRBJ1-5	TRBV19	-	-
CASSLNPNTEAFF	TGTGCCAGCAGCCTGAATCCGAACACTGAAGCTTTCTTT	TRBJ1-1	TRBV14	-	-
CATLGGARNQPQHF	TGTGCCACACTTGGGGGGGCGCGGAATCAGCCCCAGCATTTT	TRBJ1-5	TRBV28	-	-
CASSPRGRSTDTQYF	TGTGCCAGCAGTCCCAGGGGCCGCTCCACAGATACGCAGTATTTT	TRBJ2-3	TRBV27	-	-
CATSDRDFYEQYF	TGTGCCACCAGTGACCGGGACTTCTACGAGCAGTACTTC	TRBJ2-7	TRBV24-1	-	-
CASSLAGVSGNTIYF	TGCGCCAGCAGCTTGGCCGGGGTCTCTGGAAACACCATATATTTT	TRBJ1-3	TRBV5-1	-	-
CASTRRQAGSNQPQHF	TGTGCCAGTACCCGCAGGCAGGCAGGCAGCAATCAGCCCCAGCATTTT	TRBJ1-5	TRBV19	-	-
CASRGPGQGTGELFF	TGTGCCAGTAGGGGTCCGGGACAGGGTACCGGGGAGCTGTTTTTT	TRBJ2-2	TRBV19	few	TRBD1
CSIQQGAYEQYF	TGCAGCATCCAACAGGGGGCCTACGAGCAGTACTTC	TRBJ2-7	TRBV29-1	-	TRBD1
CASREDGETQYF	TGTGCCAGCAGGGAGGATGGAGAGACCCAGTACTTC	TRBJ2-5	TRBV7-2	-	-
CASSRLTAGEASYEQYF	TGCGCCAGCAGCCGCTTGACAGCGGGGGAGGCCTCCTACGAGCAGTACTTC	TRBJ2-7	TRBV4-1	-	TRBD2
CASRLPGTGTDTQYF	TGTGCCAGCAGACTCCCCGGGACAGGGACGGATACGCAGTATTTT	TRBJ2-3	TRBV6-5	-	TRBD1
CASSLPQDRGLGELFF	TGTGCCAGCAGCCTCCCCCAGGACAGGGGGCTCGGGGAGCTGTTTTTT	TRBJ2-2	TRBV5-4	once	TRBD1
CASSMWEVPLHF	TGTGCCAGCTCCATGTGGGAGGTGCCCCTCCACTTT	TRBJ1-6	TRBV6-5	-	-
CASSLVALAVSTDTQYF	TGTGCCAGCAGCTTAGTCGCACTAGCGGTTAGCACAGATACGCAGTATTTT	TRBJ2-3	TRBV7-2	-	TRBD2
CASGLDPGSGNTIYF	TGTGCTAGTGGTTTGGACCCGGGCTCTGGAAACACCATATATTTT	TRBJ1-3	TRBV12-5	-	-
CASSDGLAGGTQETQYF	TGTGCCAGCAGCGACGGACTAGCGGGAGGAACCCAAGAGACCCAGTACTTC	TRBJ2-5	TRBV7-2	-	TRBD2
CASSRQGGYTF	TGTGCCAGCAGCCGACAGGGTGGCTACACCTTC	TRBJ1-2	TRBV12-3/TRBV12-4	-	TRBD1
CASSPQGQGTGELFF	TGTGCCAGTAGTCCCCAGGGACAGGGGACCGGGGAGCTGTTTTTT	TRBJ2-2	TRBV19	-	TRBD1
CASSLGTSGGLVTQYF	TGCGCCAGCAGCTTGGGGACTAGCGGGGGCCTCGTGACCCAGTACTTC	TRBJ2-5	TRBV5-1	once	TRBD2
CASSTRGGSGELFF	TGTGCCAGCAGCACGCGCGGGGGTTCCGGGGAGCTGTTTTTT	TRBJ2-2	TRBV11-3	-	TRBD2
CASSQGTGSQPQHF	TGTGCCAGCAGCCAAGGGACAGGCTCTCAGCCCCAGCATTTT	TRBJ1-5	TRBV3-1/TRBV3-2	-	TRBD1
CASSLRVAYEQYF	TGTGCCAGCAGCTTACGGGTGGCCTACGAGCAGTACTTC	TRBJ2-7	TRBV7-9	-	-
CASSFPFGASNQPQHF	TGTGCCAGCAGTTTCCCCTTCGGGGCTAGCAATCAGCCCCAGCATTTT	TRBJ1-5	TRBV6-2/TRBV6-3	few	-
CASSLGWGASGEQYF	TGTGCCAGCAGCTTAGGCTGGGGTGCCTCGGGCGAGCAGTACTTC	TRBJ2-7	TRBV11-2	-	-
CASSFRATEAFF	TGTGCCAGCAGTTTCCGGGCCACTGAAGCTTTCTTT	TRBJ1-1	TRBV28	-	-
CASSLGVSGSSQPQHF	TGTGCCAGCAGCTTAGGGGTATCAGGGTCATCTCAGCCCCAGCATTTT	TRBJ1-5	TRBV7-9	-	-
CASSEVWTGGGKTQYF	TGTGCCAGCAGTGAAGTATGGACAGGGGGCGGTAAGACCCAGTACTTC	TRBJ2-5	TRBV6-1	once	TRBD1
CASSLAQGATGELFF	TGCGCCAGCAGCTTGGCACAGGGGGCGACCGGGGAGCTGTTTTTT	TRBJ2-2	TRBV5-1	-	TRBD1
CASSPPKGIPGELFF	TGTGCCAGCTCACCACCGAAAGGAATACCCGGGGAGCTGTTTTTT	TRBJ2-2	TRBV18	-	-